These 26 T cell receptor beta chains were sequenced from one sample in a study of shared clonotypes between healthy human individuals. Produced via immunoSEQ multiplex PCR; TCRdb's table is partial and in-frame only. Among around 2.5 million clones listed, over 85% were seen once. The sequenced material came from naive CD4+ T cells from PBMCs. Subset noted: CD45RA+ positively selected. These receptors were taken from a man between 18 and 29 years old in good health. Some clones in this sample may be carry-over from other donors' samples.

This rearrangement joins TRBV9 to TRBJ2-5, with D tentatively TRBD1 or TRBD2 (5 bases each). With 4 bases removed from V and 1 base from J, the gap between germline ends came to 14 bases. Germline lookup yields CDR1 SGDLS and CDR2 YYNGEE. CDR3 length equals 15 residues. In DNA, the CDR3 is TGTGCCAGCAGCCGCCGCGAGGGGAGCCAAGAGACCCAGTACTTC. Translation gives CASSRREGSQETQYF.

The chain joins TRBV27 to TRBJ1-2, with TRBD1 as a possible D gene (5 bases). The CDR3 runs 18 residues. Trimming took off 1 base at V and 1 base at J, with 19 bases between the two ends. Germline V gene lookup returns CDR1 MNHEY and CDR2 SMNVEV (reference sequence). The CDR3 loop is CASSLFHRGGSDNYGYTF. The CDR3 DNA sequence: TGTGCCAGCAGTTTATTTCACCGGGGGGGGTCAGATAACTATGGCTACACCTTC.

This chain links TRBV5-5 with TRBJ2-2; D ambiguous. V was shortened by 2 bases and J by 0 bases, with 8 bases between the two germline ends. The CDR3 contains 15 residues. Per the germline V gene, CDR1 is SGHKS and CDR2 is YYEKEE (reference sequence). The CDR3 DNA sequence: TGTGCCAGCAGCTTCACAATCCCGAACACCGGGGAGCTGTTTTTT. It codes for CASSFTIPNTGELFF.

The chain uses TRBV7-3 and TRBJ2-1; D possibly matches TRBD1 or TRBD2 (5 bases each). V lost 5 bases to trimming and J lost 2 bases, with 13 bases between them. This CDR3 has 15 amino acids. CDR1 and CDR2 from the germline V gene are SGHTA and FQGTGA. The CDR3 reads CASSPGRATYNEQFF. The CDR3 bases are TGTGCCAGCAGCCCAGGGCGGGCAACCTACAATGAGCAGTTCTTC.

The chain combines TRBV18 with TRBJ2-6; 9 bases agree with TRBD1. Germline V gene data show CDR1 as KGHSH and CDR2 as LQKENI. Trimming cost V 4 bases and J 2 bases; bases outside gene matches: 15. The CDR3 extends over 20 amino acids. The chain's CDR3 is CASSLIPGQGRITGANVLTF. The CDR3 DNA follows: TGTGCCAGCTCACTAATCCCGGGACAGGGTAGAATCACTGGGGCCAACGTCCTGACTTTC.

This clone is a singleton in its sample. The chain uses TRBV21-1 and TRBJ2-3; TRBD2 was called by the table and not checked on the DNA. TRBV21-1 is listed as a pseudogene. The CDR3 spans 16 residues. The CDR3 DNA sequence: TGTGCCAGCAACGACACCGCGGGACGGAGCACAGATACGCAGTATTTT. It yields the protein CASNDTAGRSTDTQYF.

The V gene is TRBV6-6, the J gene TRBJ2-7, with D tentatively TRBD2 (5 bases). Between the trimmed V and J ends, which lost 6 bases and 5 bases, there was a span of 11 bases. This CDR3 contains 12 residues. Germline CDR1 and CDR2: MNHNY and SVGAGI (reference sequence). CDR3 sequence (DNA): TGTGCCAGCAGCCCGGACGGGGACGAGCAGTACTTC. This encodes CASSPDGDEQYF.

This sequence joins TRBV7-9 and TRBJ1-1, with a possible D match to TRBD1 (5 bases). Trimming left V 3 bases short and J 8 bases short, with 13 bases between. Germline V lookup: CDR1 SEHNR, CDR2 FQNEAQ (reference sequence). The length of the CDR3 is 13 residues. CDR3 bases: TGTGCCAGCAGCTTCTCAGGGCCTGAGGAAGCTTTCTTT. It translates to CASSFSGPEEAFF.

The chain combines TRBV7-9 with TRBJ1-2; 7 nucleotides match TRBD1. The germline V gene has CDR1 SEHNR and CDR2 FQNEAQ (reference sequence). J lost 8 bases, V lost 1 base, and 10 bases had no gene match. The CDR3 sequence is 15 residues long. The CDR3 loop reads CASSLDFRQGWGYTF. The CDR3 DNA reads TGTGCCAGCAGCTTAGACTTTAGACAGGGCTGGGGCTACACCTTC.

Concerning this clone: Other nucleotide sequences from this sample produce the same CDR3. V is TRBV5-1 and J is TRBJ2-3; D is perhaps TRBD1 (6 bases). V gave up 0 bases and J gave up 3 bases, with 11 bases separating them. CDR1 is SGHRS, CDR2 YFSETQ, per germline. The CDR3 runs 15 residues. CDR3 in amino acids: CASSLEGRGTDTQYF. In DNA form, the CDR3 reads TGCGCCAGCAGCTTGGAGGGCAGGGGTACAGATACGCAGTATTTT.

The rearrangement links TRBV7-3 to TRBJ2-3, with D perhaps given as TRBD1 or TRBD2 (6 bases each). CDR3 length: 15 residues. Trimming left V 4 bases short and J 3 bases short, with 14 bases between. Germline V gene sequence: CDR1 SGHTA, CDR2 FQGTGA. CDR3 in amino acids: CASSSEGGGTDTQYF. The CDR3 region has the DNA TGTGCCAGCAGCTCGGAGGGGGGTGGAACAGATACGCAGTATTTT.

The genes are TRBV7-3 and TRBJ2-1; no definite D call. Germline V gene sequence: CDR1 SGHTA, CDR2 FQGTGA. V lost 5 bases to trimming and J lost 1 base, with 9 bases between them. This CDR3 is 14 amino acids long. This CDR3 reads CASSPSQSYNEQFF. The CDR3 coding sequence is TGTGCCAGCAGCCCCTCTCAATCCTACAATGAGCAGTTCTTC.

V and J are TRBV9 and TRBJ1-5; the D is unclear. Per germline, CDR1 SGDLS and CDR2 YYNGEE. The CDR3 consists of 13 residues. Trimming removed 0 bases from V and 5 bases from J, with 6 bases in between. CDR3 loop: CASSVGLDQPQHF. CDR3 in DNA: TGTGCCAGCAGCGTAGGCCTCGATCAGCCCCAGCATTTT.

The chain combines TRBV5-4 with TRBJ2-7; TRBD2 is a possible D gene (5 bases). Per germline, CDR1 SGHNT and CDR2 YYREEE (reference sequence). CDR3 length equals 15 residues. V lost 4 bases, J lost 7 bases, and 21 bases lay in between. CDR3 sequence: CASSPMGSRSGEQYF. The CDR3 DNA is TGTGCCAGCAGCCCGATGGGCTCCCGTTCGGGAGAGCAGTACTTC.

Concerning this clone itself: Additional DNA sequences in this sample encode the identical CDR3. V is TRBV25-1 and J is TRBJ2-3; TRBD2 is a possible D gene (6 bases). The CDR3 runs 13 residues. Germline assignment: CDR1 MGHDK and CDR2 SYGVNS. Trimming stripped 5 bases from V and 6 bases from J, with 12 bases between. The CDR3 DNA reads TGTGCCAGCAGTCGGGACTTGCGGGATACGCAGTATTTT. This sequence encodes CASSRDLRDTQYF.

The chain's CDR3 is CASSQWGTSGGTDTQYF. The CDR3 DNA follows: TGTGCCAGCAGCCAGTGGGGGACTAGCGGTGGTACAGATACGCAGTATTTT. The chain links TRBV7-6 to TRBJ2-3, with 11 bases identical to TRBD2. V gave up 5 bases and J gave up 3 bases; unmatched junction bases: 10. Germline V gene data show CDR1 as SGHVS and CDR2 as FNYEAQ. The CDR3 has 17 amino acids.

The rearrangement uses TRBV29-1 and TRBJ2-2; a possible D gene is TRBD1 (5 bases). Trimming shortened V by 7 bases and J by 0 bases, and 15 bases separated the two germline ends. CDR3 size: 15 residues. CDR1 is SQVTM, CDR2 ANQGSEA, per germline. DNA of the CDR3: TGCAGCGCGACGACTCAGGGCTCGAACACCGGGGAGCTGTTTTTT. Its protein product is CSATTQGSNTGELFF.

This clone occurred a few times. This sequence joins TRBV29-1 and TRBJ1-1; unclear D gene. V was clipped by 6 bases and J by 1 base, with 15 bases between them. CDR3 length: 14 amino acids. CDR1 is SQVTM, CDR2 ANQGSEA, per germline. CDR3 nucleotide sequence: TGCAGCGTGCTAAACTCAAACCGGAACACTGAAGCTTTCTTT. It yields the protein CSVLNSNRNTEAFF.

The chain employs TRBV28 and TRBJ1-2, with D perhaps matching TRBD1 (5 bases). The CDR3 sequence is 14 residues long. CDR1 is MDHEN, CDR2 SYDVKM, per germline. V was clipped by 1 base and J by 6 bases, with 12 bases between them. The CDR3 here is CASSLSGGANGYTF. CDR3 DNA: TGTGCCAGCAGTTTATCCGGGGGAGCCAATGGCTACACCTTC.

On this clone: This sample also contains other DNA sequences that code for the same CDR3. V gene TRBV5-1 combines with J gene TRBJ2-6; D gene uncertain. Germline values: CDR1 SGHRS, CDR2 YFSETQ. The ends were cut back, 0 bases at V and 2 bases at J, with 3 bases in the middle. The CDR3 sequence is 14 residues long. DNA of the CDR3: TGCGCCAGCAGCTTGGACCCTGGGGCCAACGTCCTGACTTTC. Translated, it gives CASSLDPGANVLTF.

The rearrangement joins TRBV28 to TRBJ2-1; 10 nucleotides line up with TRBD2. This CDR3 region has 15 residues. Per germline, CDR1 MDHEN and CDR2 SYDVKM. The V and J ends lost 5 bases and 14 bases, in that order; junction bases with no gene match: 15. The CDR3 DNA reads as TGTGCCAGCAGTAGGGCCGGGACTAGCGCCTTTAGGGAGTTCTTC. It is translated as CASSRAGTSAFREFF.

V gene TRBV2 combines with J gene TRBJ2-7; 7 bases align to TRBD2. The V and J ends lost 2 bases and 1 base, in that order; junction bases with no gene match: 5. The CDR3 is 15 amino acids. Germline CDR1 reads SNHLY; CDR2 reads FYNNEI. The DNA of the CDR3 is TGTGCCAGCAGTGAACAACTAGCGCCGTCCTACGAGCAGTACTTC. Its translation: CASSEQLAPSYEQYF. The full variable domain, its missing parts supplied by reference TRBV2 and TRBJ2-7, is EPEVTQTPSHQVTQMGQEVILRCVPISNHLYFYWYRQILGQKVEFLVSFYNNEISEKSEIFDDQFSVERPDGSNFTLKIRSTKLEDSAMYFCASSEQLAPSYEQYFGPGTRLTVT.

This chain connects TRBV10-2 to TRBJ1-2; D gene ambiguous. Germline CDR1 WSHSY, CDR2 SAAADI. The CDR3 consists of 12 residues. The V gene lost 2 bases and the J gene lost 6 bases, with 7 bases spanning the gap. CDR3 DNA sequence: TGCGCCAGCAGTGAGGAGGGAGATGGCTACACCTTC. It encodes CASSEEGDGYTF.

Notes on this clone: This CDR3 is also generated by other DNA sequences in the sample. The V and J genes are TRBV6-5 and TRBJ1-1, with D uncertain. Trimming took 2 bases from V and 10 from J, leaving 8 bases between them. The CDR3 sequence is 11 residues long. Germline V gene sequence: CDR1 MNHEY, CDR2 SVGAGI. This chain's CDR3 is CASSYAARAFF. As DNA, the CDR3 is TGTGCCAGCAGTTACGCAGCCCGAGCTTTCTTT.

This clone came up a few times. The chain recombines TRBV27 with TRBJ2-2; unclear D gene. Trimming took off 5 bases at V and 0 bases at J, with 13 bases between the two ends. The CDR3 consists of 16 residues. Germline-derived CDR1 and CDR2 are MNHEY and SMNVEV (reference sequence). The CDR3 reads CASSLLGRTNTGELFF. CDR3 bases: TGTGCCAGCAGTCTTTTAGGACGGACGAACACCGGGGAGCTGTTTTTT.

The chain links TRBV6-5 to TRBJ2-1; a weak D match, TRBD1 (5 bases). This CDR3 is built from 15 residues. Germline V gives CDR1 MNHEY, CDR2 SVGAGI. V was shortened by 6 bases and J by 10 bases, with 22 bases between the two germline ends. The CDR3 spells CASSYTGPESMEQFF. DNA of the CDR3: TGTGCCAGCAGCTACACAGGTCCCGAATCAATGGAGCAGTTCTTC.